These T cell receptor beta chains were read from a single sample in a study of blood T cell repertoires in COVID-19. This table comes from immunoSEQ multiplex PCR, and its TCRdb copy is limited to in-frame clones, with some not included. The profile shows fewer than 75,000 clones, about 82% of them singletons. What was sequenced was peripheral blood. The receptors come from a human donor in a cohort sampled during active COVID-19. CDR3s include the opening cysteine and the closing phenylalanine or tryptophan. The D gene is left open where the match is weak. Where a row states a size, it is once, few, many or the class of an expanded clone; other rows omit it.

j_call | v_call | clone_size | d_call | cdr3_nt | cdr3_aa
TRBJ2-1 | TRBV11-3 | - | TRBD2 | TGTGCCAGCAGCTTAGATTTCGCTAGCGGGGGGGCTCGTGAGCAGTTCTTC | CASSLDFASGGAREQFF
TRBJ1-1 | TRBV6-4 | - | - | TGTGCCAGCAGTGCGACTGTGAACACTGAAGCTTTCTTT | CASSATVNTEAFF
TRBJ2-1 | TRBV7-8 | few | TRBD1 | TGTGCCAGCAGCTTACCCCGGGACAGATCGAACAATGAGCAGTTCTTC | CASSLPRDRSNNEQFF
TRBJ1-2 | TRBV18 | - | - | TGTGCCAGCTCCCCGACTACCGAGTATGGCTACACCTTC | CASSPTTEYGYTF
TRBJ2-3 | TRBV7-6 | - | - | TGTGCCAGCAGCCCACACACAGATACGCAGTATTTT | CASSPHTDTQYF
TRBJ2-3 | TRBV5-8 | - | TRBD1 | TGTGCCAGCAGCTGGAGGGACAGGGGCGTATACACAGATACGCAGTATTTT | CASSWRDRGVYTDTQYF
TRBJ1-1 | TRBV30 | - | - | TGTGCGGGGGGGAGGGTGAACACTGAAGCTTTCTTT | CAGGRVNTEAFF
TRBJ2-3 | TRBV7-2 | once | - | TGTGCCAGCAGCTTTGAGGCGGCAGATACGCAGTATTTT | CASSFEAADTQYF
TRBJ2-7 | TRBV18 | once | - | TGTGCCAGCTCACCAGGGGAGTCTCGCGAGCAGTACTTC | CASSPGESREQYF
TRBJ2-6 | TRBV15 | few | - | TGTGCCACCGCGGGGATCTCTGGGGCCAACGTCCTGACTTTC | CATAGISGANVLTF
TRBJ2-3 | TRBV30 | once | - | TGTGCCTGGACTGGGAGGGATACGCAGTATTTT | CAWTGRDTQYF
TRBJ2-5 | TRBV12-3/TRBV12-4 | - | - | TGTGCCAGCAGTTTAACAGCTGGGGAGACCCAGTACTTC | CASSLTAGETQYF
TRBJ2-1 | TRBV5-1 | - | - | TGCGCCAGCAGCTTGGCGGGGCGGGGGCAATACAATGAGCAGTTCTTC | CASSLAGRGQYNEQFF
TRBJ2-5 | TRBV5-1 | - | TRBD1 | TGCGCCAGCAGCTTGTTCTCTCCGGCAGGGGGCGTGGAGGCTGAGACCCAGTACTTC | CASSLFSPAGGVEAETQYF
TRBJ2-2 | TRBV2 | - | TRBD1 | TGTGCCAGCAGACAGGGGGCGCCCGGGGAGCTGTTTTTT | CASRQGAPGELFF
TRBJ1-3 | TRBV18 | - | TRBD1 | TGTGCCAGCTCACCTGGGACAGGGATCGGAAACACCATATATTTT | CASSPGTGIGNTIYF
TRBJ2-5 | TRBV18 | - | - | TGTGCCAGCTCTCGGCAGGGTGGAGAGACCCAGTACTTC | CASSRQGGETQYF
TRBJ1-2 | TRBV12-3/TRBV12-4 | - | - | TGTGCCAGCAGCCCTGGAGAGTCCTACACCTTC | CASSPGESYTF
TRBJ1-5 | TRBV6-5 | - | - | TGTGCCAGCAACCAGAGAGGTCAGCCCCAGCATTTT | CASNQRGQPQHF
TRBJ2-3 | TRBV28 | - | - | TGTGCCAGCAGTTTATTAAAGGTGGGCAGCACAGATACGCAGTATTTT | CASSLLKVGSTDTQYF
TRBJ1-2 | TRBV4-2 | - | - | TGTGCCAGCAGCCAAGAACGGGGTTACTATGGCTACACCTTC | CASSQERGYYGYTF
TRBJ1-4 | TRBV4-1 | few | TRBD1 | TGCGCCAGCAGCCAAGCCCCCCCGGGTCCAGGGGGCAGTGAAAAACTGTTTTTT | CASSQAPPGPGGSEKLFF
TRBJ1-2 | TRBV5-5 | - | - | TGTGCCAGCAGCCCCCGGGAGCCAGGGAACTATGGCTACACCTTC | CASSPREPGNYGYTF
TRBJ2-2 | TRBV7-8 | - | TRBD1 | TGTGCCAGCAGCTTAGGCAGGGGGCTTGTCGGGGAGCTGTTTTTT | CASSLGRGLVGELFF
TRBJ2-2 | TRBV18 | - | - | TGTGCCAGCTCACCAACGACAGGGAACACCGGGGAGCTGTTTTTT | CASSPTTGNTGELFF
TRBJ2-5 | TRBV19 | - | TRBD2 | TGTGCCAGTAGTATAGATCCCCCTAGCGGTTCCCCCGGGGAGACCCAGTACTTC | CASSIDPPSGSPGETQYF
TRBJ2-2 | TRBV19 | - | TRBD2 | TGTGCCAGTGGACTAGCTTACACCGGGGAGCTGTTTTTT | CASGLAYTGELFF
TRBJ1-3 | TRBV21-1 | few | - | TGTGCCAGCAGTCTCTCCTTTCCAGGGGGCTCTTCTGGAAACACCATATATTTT | CASSLSFPGGSSGNTIYF
TRBJ1-2 | TRBV7-9 | - | - | TGTGCCAGCAGCTTAGAGGTTGCGGGGGAAGGCTACACCTTC | CASSLEVAGEGYTF
TRBJ2-4 | TRBV30 | - | - | TGTGCCTGGAGTGGCCCGGACAGACTAGCCAAAAACATTCAGTACTTC | CAWSGPDRLAKNIQYF
TRBJ2-1 | TRBV19 | - | TRBD2 | TGTGCCAGTAGTCCAGGGACTAGCGGGTCCTACAATGAGCAGTTCTTC | CASSPGTSGSYNEQFF
TRBJ2-6 | TRBV18 | - | TRBD2 | TGTGCCAGCTCACCAGTCCGCGGGACTAGCGGGGACTACTCTGGGGCCAACGTCCTGACTTTC | CASSPVRGTSGDYSGANVLTF
TRBJ2-2 | TRBV4-2 | few | - | TGTGCCAGCAGCCAAGTGAGGGGGGGGCGCACCGGGGAGCTGTTTTTT | CASSQVRGGRTGELFF
TRBJ2-2 | TRBV6-1 | - | TRBD1 | TGTGCCAGCAGTGATGGGACAGGGAACACCGGGGAGCTGTTTTTT | CASSDGTGNTGELFF
TRBJ2-7 | TRBV7-8 | once | - | TGTGCCAGCAACCCGGACATCTCCTACGAGCAGTACTTC | CASNPDISYEQYF
TRBJ2-3 | TRBV7-2 | - | TRBD2 | TGTGCCAGCAGCTTAGGAGCTGGGGGGGGCACAGATACGCAGTATTTT | CASSLGAGGGTDTQYF
TRBJ1-5 | TRBV2 | - | - | TGTGCCAGCAGTGAAGCGGGGAGGCCCCAGCATTTT | CASSEAGRPQHF
TRBJ1-1 | TRBV6-5 | - | TRBD1 | TGTGCCAGCAGTCCAGGGGGCCAGTACACTGAAGCTTTCTTT | CASSPGGQYTEAFF
TRBJ2-6 | TRBV27 | - | - | TGTGCCCCCGGTGGGGCGGCCCCATTTGGGGCCAACGTCCTGACTTTC | CAPGGAAPFGANVLTF
TRBJ1-4 | TRBV6-5 | - | - | TGTGCCAGCAGCTCCCGGGGAACAGGGAATGAAAAACTGTTTTTT | CASSSRGTGNEKLFF
TRBJ2-7 | TRBV10-3 | once | TRBD2 | TGTGCCATCAGTGAGCGGGGGGGGCCCCAATACGAGCAGTACTTC | CAISERGGPQYEQYF
TRBJ1-6 | TRBV5-4 | many | - | TGTGCCAGCAGCTCGACCTGGACTCTTAGTGAGAGCTCCTATAATTCACCCCTCCACTTT | CASSSTWTLSESSYNSPLHF
TRBJ2-5 | TRBV12-5 | - | TRBD2 | TGTGCTAGTGGTTTGGTACTCGAGCGGGGGGGAAAAGAGACCCAGTACTTC | CASGLVLERGGKETQYF
TRBJ2-7 | TRBV5-6 | - | - | TGTGCCAGCAGCTTCTTTAGGGGGGGCTCCTACGAGCAGTACTTC | CASSFFRGGSYEQYF